One and the same sample provided the 13 T cell receptor beta chains below, sequenced in a study of cytomegalovirus exposure and HLA in healthy donors. The PCR contained 60 Vbeta and 13 Jbeta primers. Assay: immunoSEQ multiplex PCR; the TCRdb copy retains only in-frame clones and omits some. The sample has around 150,000 clones. Sequencing was performed on PBMCs. The origin of the receptors is a woman aged 55-69 years in good health and CMV-seronegative.

The chain joins TRBV10-3 to TRBJ1-2; no definite D call. Trimming shortened V by 3 bases and J by 8 bases, and 10 bases separated the two germline ends. CDR3 length: 12 residues. CDR1 is ENHRY, CDR2 SYGVKD, per germline. CDR3 nucleotides: TGTGCCATCAGTGAAGAGGGATACGGCTACACCTTC. Translation: CAISEEGYGYTF.

The J gene is TRBJ1-5, the V gene TRBV9, with D maybe TRBD1 (5 bases). Germline V gene lookup returns CDR1 SGDLS and CDR2 YYNGEE. V was pared by 4 bases and J by 2 bases, with 13 bases between. The CDR3 spans 15 residues. This CDR3 is CASSKDLGGNQPQHF. The DNA for the CDR3 is TGTGCCAGCAGCAAGGACCTAGGGGGCAATCAGCCCCAGCATTTT. Drawing the rest from reference TRBV9 and TRBJ1-5, the complete variable domain is DSGVTQTPKHLITATGQRVTLRCSPRSGDLSVYWYQQSLDQGLQFLIQYYNGEERAKGNILERFSAQQFPDLHSELNLSSLELGDSALYFCASSKDLGGNQPQHFGDGTRLSIL.

This chain connects TRBV4-2 to TRBJ1-2; no definite D call. This CDR3 comprises 15 residues. Germline V gene lookup returns CDR1 LGHNA and CDR2 YNFKEQ. The V end lost 3 bases, the J end lost 0 bases, and 11 bases lay between the germline ends. CDR3 nucleotides: TGTGCCAGCAGCCAGTCCCACGGGTCTAACTATGGCTACACCTTC. It encodes CASSQSHGSNYGYTF.

The rearrangement joins TRBV5-4 to TRBJ2-7, with 7 bases identical to TRBD1. Trimming cost V 5 bases and J 0 bases; bases outside gene matches: 8. The CDR3 has 15 residues. From germline, CDR1 is SGHNT and CDR2 YYREEE (reference sequence). The CDR3 DNA sequence: TGTGCCAGCAGATCTGACAGGGATTTCTCCTACGAGCAGTACTTC. This sequence encodes CASRSDRDFSYEQYF.

V and J are TRBV9 and TRBJ1-2, with D tentatively TRBD1 (6 bases). V lost 2 bases to trimming and J lost 7 bases, with 15 bases between them. The CDR3 sequence is 14 residues long. Germline CDR1 reads SGDLS; CDR2 reads YYNGEE. CDR3 sequence: CASSVSGTTIGYTF. The CDR3 DNA reads TGTGCCAGCAGCGTGTCAGGGACAACGATTGGCTACACCTTC.

The V and J genes are TRBV2 and TRBJ1-2; D is possibly TRBD1 (6 bases). The CDR3 sequence is 13 residues long. The germline gives CDR1 SNHLY, CDR2 FYNNEI. V was trimmed by 5 bases and J by 4 bases, leaving 11 bases between them. The CDR3 DNA is TGTGCCAGCAGTTCCGGACAGATCTATGGCTACACCTTC. It specifies CASSSGQIYGYTF.

This chain links TRBV2 with TRBJ1-5; weak D call: TRBD1 (5 bases). Trimming stripped 3 bases from V and 6 bases from J, with 9 bases between. CDR1 and CDR2 from the germline V gene are SNHLY and FYNNEI. This CDR3 has 13 residues. DNA for the CDR3: TGTGCCAGCAGTGATGAAGGGGCTCAGCCCCAGCATTTT. Translation: CASSDEGAQPQHF.

The chain is built from TRBV18 and TRBJ1-1; a weak D match, TRBD1 (6 bases). The ends were cut back, 3 bases at V and 0 bases at J, with 11 bases in the middle. CDR1 KGHSH and CDR2 LQKENI come from the germline V gene. CDR3 length equals 15 residues. CDR3 loop: CASSPGATMNTEAFF. In nucleotides, the CDR3 is TGTGCCAGCTCACCGGGGGCTACAATGAACACTGAAGCTTTCTTT.

The chain combines TRBV4-1 with TRBJ2-7; TRBD2 might be the D (5 bases). The CDR3 is made up of 16 amino acids. V was clipped by 1 base and J by 3 bases, with 16 bases between them. In germline, CDR1 is MGHRA, CDR2 YSYEKL. CDR3 sequence reads: CASSQGSGLGDYEQYF. CDR3 DNA: TGCGCCAGCAGCCAAGGATCCGGGCTGGGAGACTACGAGCAGTACTTC.

The V gene is TRBV2, the J gene TRBJ2-1; TRBD1 is a possible D gene (7 bases). Germline assignment: CDR1 SNHLY and CDR2 FYNNEI. Trimming took off 4 bases at V and 4 bases at J, with 17 bases between the two ends. CDR3 length: 16 residues. In nucleotides, the CDR3 is TGTGCCAGCAGTGGAAGGGTGCAGGGGGGTTACAATGAGCAGTTCTTC. Amino acids: CASSGRVQGGYNEQFF.

The chain joins TRBV19 to TRBJ2-7; perhaps TRBD2 as D (5 bases). The V gene's germline CDR1 is LNHDA and CDR2 SQIVND (reference sequence). Trimming left V 5 bases short and J 5 bases short, with 7 bases between. This CDR3 has 11 amino acids. The CDR3 loop reads CASSFGDEQYF. The CDR3 DNA sequence: TGTGCCAGTAGTTTCGGGGACGAGCAGTACTTC.

V and J are TRBV27 and TRBJ1-1; tentatively, D is TRBD1 (6 bases). Germline-derived CDR1 and CDR2 are MNHEY and SMNVEV (reference sequence). This CDR3 is built from 15 residues. Trimming shortened V by 6 bases and J by 1 base, and 15 bases separated the two germline ends. CDR3 DNA: TGTGCCAGCAGACGACACAGGGATAAGAACACTGAAGCTTTCTTT. Translating it yields CASRRHRDKNTEAFF.

V is TRBV6-6 and J is TRBJ1-2; D possibly corresponds to TRBD1 (6 bases). The CDR3 is 13 residues long. Germline V gene data show CDR1 as MNHNY and CDR2 as SVGAGI (reference sequence). The V gene lost 7 bases and the J gene lost 6 bases, with 15 bases spanning the gap. CDR3 nucleotides: TGTGCCAGCAATCCAGGACAGACTCATGGCTACACCTTC. Protein product: CASNPGQTHGYTF.